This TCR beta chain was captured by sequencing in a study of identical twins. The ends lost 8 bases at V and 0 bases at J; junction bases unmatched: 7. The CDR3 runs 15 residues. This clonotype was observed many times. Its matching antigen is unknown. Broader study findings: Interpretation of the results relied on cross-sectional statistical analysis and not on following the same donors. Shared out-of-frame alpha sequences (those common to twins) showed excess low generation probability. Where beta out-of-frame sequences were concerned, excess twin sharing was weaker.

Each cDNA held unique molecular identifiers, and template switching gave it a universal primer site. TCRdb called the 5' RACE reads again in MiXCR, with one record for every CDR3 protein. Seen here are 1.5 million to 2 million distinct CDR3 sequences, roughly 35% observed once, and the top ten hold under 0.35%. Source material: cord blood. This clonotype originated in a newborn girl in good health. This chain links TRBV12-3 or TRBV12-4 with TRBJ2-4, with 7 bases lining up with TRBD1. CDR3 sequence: CASSGQVVAKNIQYF. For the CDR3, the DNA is TGTGCCAGCTCTGGACAGGTCGTAGCCAAAAACATTCAGTACTTC.